The rows below give T cell receptor beta chains drawn from one sample of a study of regulatory T cells in long-lasting Graves disease. TCRdb re-analysed the multiplex PCR reads in MiXCR, keeping a single row per CDR3 protein. The sample has 400,000 to 500,000 distinct CDR3 sequences; roughly a fifth are singletons. This sample comprised peripheral blood mononuclear cells (PBMCs), obtained when the disease was refractory, from a patient treated with antithyroid drugs. The receptors here all came from a female donor with Graves disease. Each CDR3 is given with its conserved first and last residue. The D gene is left open where the match is weak. Expanded clones are given a class, and other clones once, few, many or no size at all.

clone size	V gene	D gene	J gene	CDR3 protein	CDR3 DNA
.	TRBV20-1	.	TRBJ1-5	CSANKQGNQPQHF	TGCAGTGCGAATAAACAGGGTAATCAGCCCCAGCATTTT
.	TRBV29-1	.	TRBJ2-3	CSVEDSSTDTQYF	TGCAGCGTTGAAGATAGTAGCACAGATACGCAGTATTTT
.	TRBV7-2	.	TRBJ2-5	CASSLEYRGRQETQYF	TGTGCCAGCAGCTTAGAGTATAGGGGGAGGCAAGAGACCCAGTACTTC
few	TRBV19	TRBD1	TRBJ1-6	CASNLLDRDNSPLHF	TGTGCCAGTAACCTCCTGGACAGGGATAATTCACCCCTCCACTTT
many	TRBV28	.	TRBJ2-7	CASSSQVYEQYF	TGTGCCAGCAGTTCCCAGGTATACGAGCAGTACTTC
many	TRBV7-6	.	TRBJ1-4	CASSLGTGNEKLFF	TGTGCCAGCAGCTTAGGCACAGGGAACGAAAAACTGTTTTTT
many	TRBV3-1	.	TRBJ2-7	CASSPGLHHSYEQYF	TGTGCCAGCAGCCCCGGACTGCACCACTCCTACGAGCAGTACTTC
.	TRBV28	TRBD1	TRBJ1-6	CASSLSGQGNSPLHF	TGTGCCAGCAGTTTATCGGGACAGGGGAATTCACCCCTCCACTTT
many	TRBV28	.	TRBJ2-4	CATAREPKNIQYF	TGTGCCACCGCGAGGGAGCCCAAAAACATTCAGTACTTC
many	TRBV20-1	.	TRBJ2-5	CSASSSGLPETQYF	TGCAGTGCTAGTAGTAGCGGCCTCCCGGAGACCCAGTACTTC
many	TRBV5-1	TRBD2	TRBJ2-3	CASSLEQLARTDTQYF	TGCGCCAGCAGCTTGGAGCAACTAGCGCGCACAGATACGCAGTATTTT
.	TRBV7-3	.	TRBJ1-2	CASSSTETYGYTF	TGTGCCAGCAGCTCGACAGAGACCTATGGCTACACCTTC
.	TRBV5-1	TRBD1	TRBJ2-7	CASSGRTGATYEQYF	TGCGCCAGCAGCGGCCGGACAGGGGCCACCTACGAGCAGTACTTC
.	TRBV5-1	TRBD2	TRBJ2-3	CASSSPGSGKSTDTQYF	TGCGCCAGCAGCTCCCCCGGCAGCGGGAAGAGCACAGATACGCAGTATTTT
many	TRBV2	.	TRBJ2-7	CASRRTANGGEQYF	TGTGCCAGCAGGAGGACAGCCAACGGGGGGGAGCAGTACTTC
many	TRBV28	.	TRBJ1-1	CASTVNTEAFF	TGTGCCAGCACGGTGAACACTGAAGCTTTCTTT
many	TRBV30	.	TRBJ2-5	CAFTYGAQETQYF	TGTGCCTTCACCTACGGGGCCCAAGAGACCCAGTACTTC
many	TRBV3-1	TRBD1	TRBJ1-4	CASSQEGTGREKLFF	TGTGCCAGCAGCCAAGAGGGGACAGGGAGAGAAAAACTGTTTTTT
many	TRBV3-1	.	TRBJ2-7	CASSQERDGRYEQYF	TGTGCCAGCAGCCAAGAGCGGGACGGGCGCTACGAGCAGTACTTC
.	TRBV3-1	.	TRBJ2-1	CASSQEALVTYNEQFF	TGTGCCAGCAGCCAAGAGGCACTAGTAACCTACAATGAGCAGTTCTTC
many	TRBV29-1	TRBD1	TRBJ1-2	CSVRDSPNYGYTF	TGCAGCGTAAGGGACAGTCCTAACTATGGCTACACCTTC
.	TRBV6-1	.	TRBJ2-7	CASVLSSSRADEQYF	TGTGCCAGCGTCTTGTCCTCTAGCCGGGCAGACGAGCAGTACTTC
.	TRBV7-3	TRBD2	TRBJ2-7	CATGLAGGPYSYEQYF	TGTGCCACCGGACTAGCGGGAGGGCCCTATTCTTACGAGCAGTACTTC
.	TRBV2	.	TRBJ2-1	CASRDSYSYNEQFF	TGTGCCAGCAGGGACTCTTACTCCTACAATGAGCAGTTCTTC
.	TRBV20-1	.	TRBJ2-3	CSADRRGRTDTQYF	TGCAGTGCTGATAGACGGGGCCGCACAGATACGCAGTATTTT
few	TRBV7-9	.	TRBJ2-7	CASMGQGYEQYF	TGTGCCAGCATGGGGCAGGGCTACGAGCAGTACTTC
many	TRBV12-3/TRBV12-4	TRBD1	TRBJ1-2	CASSYRGLGYGYTF	TGTGCCAGCAGTTACAGGGGGCTCGGATATGGCTACACCTTC
.	TRBV9	.	TRBJ1-2	CASGGAGYTF	TGTGCCAGCGGGGGAGCTGGCTACACCTTC
few	TRBV28	.	TRBJ2-1	CASSSGQSYNEQFF	TGTGCCAGCAGTTCAGGGCAGTCTTACAATGAGCAGTTCTTC
many	TRBV12-3/TRBV12-4	.	TRBJ2-7	CASSLMGTGDEQYF	TGTGCCAGCAGTTTAATGGGTACAGGCGACGAGCAGTACTTC
.	TRBV12-3/TRBV12-4	TRBD1	TRBJ1-3	CASRKTGENSGNTIYF	TGTGCCAGCAGAAAGACAGGGGAAAACTCTGGAAACACCATATATTTT
many	TRBV6-1	TRBD1	TRBJ2-7	CARKGDRGLCIRSYEQYF	TGTGCCCGTAAGGGGGACAGGGGTTTGTGTATTAGGTCCTACGAGCAGTACTTC
many	TRBV12-3/TRBV12-4	TRBD2	TRBJ2-7	CASSPRLAGWGNEQYF	TGTGCCAGCAGTCCCAGACTAGCGGGATGGGGGAACGAGCAGTACTTC
many	TRBV27	.	TRBJ1-6	CASGRLNSPLHF	TGTGCCAGCGGACGGCTTAATTCACCCCTCCACTTT